These 9 T cell receptor beta chains share one sample of origin, sequenced in a study of T cells expressing NK-cell markers. TCRdb re-called the 5' RACE reads, yielding one record per CDR3 amino acid sequence without DNA. The sample has a few hundred thousand distinct CDR3 sequences. Sequenced sample: blood T cells: a sorted CD56 or NKG2C T cell subset, CD4+ or CD8+ T cells, or bulk PBMC T cells (not recorded which). These receptor sequences come from a man aged 18-30 years in good health.

The gene calls are TRBV30 and TRBJ2-2; TCRdb gives TRBD2 as the D gene, but with no DNA this cannot be confirmed. The CDR3 consists of 14 residues. CDR1 is GTSNPN, CDR2 SVGIG, per germline (reference sequence). The CDR3 loop is CAWTETSVVGELFF.

This chain links TRBV7-9 with TRBJ2-1; TCRdb's D call, TRBD2, is unchecked because there is no DNA. Germline V gives CDR1 SEHNR, CDR2 FQNEAQ (reference sequence). This CDR3 region has 12 residues. The CDR3 reads CASSRVAGWQFF.

The chain employs TRBV20-1 and TRBJ1-5; TCRdb's assignment of TRBD1 cannot be checked, as there is no DNA. Germline V gives CDR1 DFQATT, CDR2 SNEGSKA (reference sequence). The CDR3 spans 14 residues. The CDR3: CSARARAGGQPQHF.

The chain uses TRBV25-1 and TRBJ2-1; TCRdb calls TRBD1, which cannot be checked without DNA. The CDR3 is 18 amino acids. The germline CDR1 and CDR2 sequences are MGHDK and SYGVNS. The CDR3 loop is CASSEGQGRSSSYNEQFF.

The chain couples TRBV5-1 to TRBJ1-3; TCRdb selects TRBD1, and the lack of DNA leaves this call unchecked. The germline V gene has CDR1 SGHRS and CDR2 YFSETQ. This CDR3 spans 15 amino acids. This CDR3 reads CASRSGGISGNTIYF.

The genes are TRBV10-3 and TRBJ1-4; the D gene TCRdb calls, TRBD1, cannot be checked with no DNA. Germline lookup yields CDR1 ENHRY and CDR2 SYGVKD. The CDR3 is 14 amino acids. The CDR3 reads CAISRTGGLEKLFF.

The chain has TRBV20-1 and TRBJ2-1; the TCRdb D gene call, TRBD2, has no DNA to confirm it. The germline V gene has CDR1 DFQATT and CDR2 SNEGSKA (reference sequence). CDR3 length: 13 amino acids. CDR3 region: CSATSGSNNEQFF.

The J gene is TRBJ1-4, the V gene TRBV24-1. The CDR3 length is 12 residues. The V gene's germline CDR1 is KGHDR and CDR2 SFDVKD. This chain's CDR3 is CATSEEGRKLFF.

This sequence joins TRBV4-2 and TRBJ1-1; there is no DNA to check the TCRdb D call of TRBD1. Germline CDR1 LGHNA, CDR2 YNFKEQ. The CDR3 consists of 16 residues. CDR3 protein: CASSQAAGRENLNAFF.